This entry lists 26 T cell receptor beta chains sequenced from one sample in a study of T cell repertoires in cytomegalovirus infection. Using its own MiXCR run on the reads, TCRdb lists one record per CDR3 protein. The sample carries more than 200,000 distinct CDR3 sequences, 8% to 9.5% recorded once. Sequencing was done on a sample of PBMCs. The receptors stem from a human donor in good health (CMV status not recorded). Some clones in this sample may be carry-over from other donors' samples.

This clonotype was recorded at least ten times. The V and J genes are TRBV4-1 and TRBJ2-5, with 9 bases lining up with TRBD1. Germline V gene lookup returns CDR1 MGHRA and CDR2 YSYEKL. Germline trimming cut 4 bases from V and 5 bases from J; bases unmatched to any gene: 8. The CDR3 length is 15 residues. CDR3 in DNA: TGCGCCAGCAGCCCACAGGGGGCGATCATGGAGACCCAGTACTTC. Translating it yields CASSPQGAIMETQYF.

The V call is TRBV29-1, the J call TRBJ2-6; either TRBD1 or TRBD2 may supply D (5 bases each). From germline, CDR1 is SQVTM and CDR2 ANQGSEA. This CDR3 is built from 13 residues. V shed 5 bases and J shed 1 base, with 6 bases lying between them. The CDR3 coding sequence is TGCAGCGTTTGGGGGTCTGGGGCCAACGTCCTGACTTTC. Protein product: CSVWGSGANVLTF.

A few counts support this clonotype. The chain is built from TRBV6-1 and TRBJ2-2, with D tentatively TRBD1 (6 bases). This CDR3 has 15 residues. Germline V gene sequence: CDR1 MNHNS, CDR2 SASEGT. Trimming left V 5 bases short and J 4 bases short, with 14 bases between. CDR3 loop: CASSYAGVGTGELFF. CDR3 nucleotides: TGTGCCAGCAGTTATGCAGGGGTGGGCACCGGGGAGCTGTTTTTT.

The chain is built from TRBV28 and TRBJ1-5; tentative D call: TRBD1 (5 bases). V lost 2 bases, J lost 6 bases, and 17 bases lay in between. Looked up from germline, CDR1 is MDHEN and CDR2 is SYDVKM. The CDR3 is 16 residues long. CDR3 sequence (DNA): TGTGCCAGCAGTTTAGGGACCCAAATCGTCACTCAGCCCCAGCATTTT. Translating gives CASSLGTQIVTQPQHF.

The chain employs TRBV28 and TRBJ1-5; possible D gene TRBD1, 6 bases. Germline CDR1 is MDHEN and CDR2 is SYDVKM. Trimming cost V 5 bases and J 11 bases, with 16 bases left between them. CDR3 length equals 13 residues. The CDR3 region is CASSRTARMAQHF. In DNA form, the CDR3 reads TGTGCCAGCAGTCGGACAGCCCGCATGGCCCAGCATTTT. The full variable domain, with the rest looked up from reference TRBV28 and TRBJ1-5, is DVKVTQSSRYLVKRTGEKVFLECVQDMDHENMFWYRQDPGLGLRLIYFSYDVKMKEKGDIPEGYSVSREKKERFSLILESASTNQTSMYLCASSRTARMAQHFGDGTRLSIL.

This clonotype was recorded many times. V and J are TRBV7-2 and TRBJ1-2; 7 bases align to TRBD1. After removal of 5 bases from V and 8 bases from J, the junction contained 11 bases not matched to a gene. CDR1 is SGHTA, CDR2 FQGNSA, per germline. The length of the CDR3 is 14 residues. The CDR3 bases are TGTGCCAGCAGCGAGTCAACAGGGGCACAAGGCTACACCTTC. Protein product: CASSESTGAQGYTF.

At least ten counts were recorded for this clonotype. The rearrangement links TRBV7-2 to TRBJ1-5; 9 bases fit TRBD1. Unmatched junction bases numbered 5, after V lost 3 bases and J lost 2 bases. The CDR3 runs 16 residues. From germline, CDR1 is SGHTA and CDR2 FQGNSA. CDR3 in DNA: TGTGCCAGCAGCTTCGCGGACAGGGGCCGCAATCAGCCCCAGCATTTT. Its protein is CASSFADRGRNQPQHF.

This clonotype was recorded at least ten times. As DNA, the CDR3 is TGTGCCAGCAGCGACCTTGGGGACAGGGCAGAGACCCAGTACTTC. Translated, it gives CASSDLGDRAETQYF. V gene TRBV7-2 combines with J gene TRBJ2-5; TRBD1 aligns across 9 bases. J gave up 4 bases and V 5 bases, and 8 bases lay outside the gene matches. Germline V gene sequence: CDR1 SGHTA, CDR2 FQGNSA. The CDR3 consists of 15 residues.

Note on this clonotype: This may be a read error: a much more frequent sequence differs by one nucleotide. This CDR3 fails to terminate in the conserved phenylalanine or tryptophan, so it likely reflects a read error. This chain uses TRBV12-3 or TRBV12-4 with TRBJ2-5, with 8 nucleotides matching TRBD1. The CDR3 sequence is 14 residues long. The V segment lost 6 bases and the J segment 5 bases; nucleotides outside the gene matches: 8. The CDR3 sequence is CASRSQGAGETQYL. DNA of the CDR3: TGTGCCAGCAGATCTCAGGGGGCAGGGGAGACCCAGTACCTC.

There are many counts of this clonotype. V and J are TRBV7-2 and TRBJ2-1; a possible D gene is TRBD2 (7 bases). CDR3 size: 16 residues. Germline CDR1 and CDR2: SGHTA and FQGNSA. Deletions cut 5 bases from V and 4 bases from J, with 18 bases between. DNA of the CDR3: TGTGCCAGCAGCGAAGAGAGGGCGGGGGCTTACAATGAGCAGTTCTTC. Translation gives CASSEERAGAYNEQFF.

CDR3 DNA sequence: TGTGCCAGCAGACAGGACAGGGCGGGCAATCAGCCCCAGCATTTT. Translated: CASRQDRAGNQPQHF. The chain links TRBV6-2 or TRBV6-3 to TRBJ1-5; TRBD1 agrees at 8 bases. The V gene's germline CDR1 is MNHEY and CDR2 SVGEGT. With 6 bases clipped from V and 2 bases from J, the junction kept 6 bases outside the gene matches. The CDR3 contains 15 residues.

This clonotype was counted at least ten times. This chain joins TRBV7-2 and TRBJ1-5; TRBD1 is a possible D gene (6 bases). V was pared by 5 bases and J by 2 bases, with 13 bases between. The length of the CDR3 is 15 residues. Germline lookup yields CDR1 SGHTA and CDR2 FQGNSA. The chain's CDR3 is CASSTQGFGNQPQHF. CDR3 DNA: TGTGCCAGCAGCACACAGGGTTTCGGCAATCAGCCCCAGCATTTT.

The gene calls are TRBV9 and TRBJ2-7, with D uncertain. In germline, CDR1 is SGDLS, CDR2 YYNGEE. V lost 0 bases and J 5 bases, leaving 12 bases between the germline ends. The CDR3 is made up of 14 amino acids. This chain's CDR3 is CASSVGVGIDEQYF. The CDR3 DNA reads TGTGCCAGCAGCGTAGGGGTAGGAATCGACGAGCAGTACTTC.

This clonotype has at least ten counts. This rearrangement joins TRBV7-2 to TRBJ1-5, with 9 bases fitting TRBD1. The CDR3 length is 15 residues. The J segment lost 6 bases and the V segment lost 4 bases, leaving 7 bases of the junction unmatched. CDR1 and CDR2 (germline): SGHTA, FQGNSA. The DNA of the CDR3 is TGTGCCAGCAGCTCCTGGACAGGGGTGATTCAGCCCCAGCATTTT. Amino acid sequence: CASSSWTGVIQPQHF.

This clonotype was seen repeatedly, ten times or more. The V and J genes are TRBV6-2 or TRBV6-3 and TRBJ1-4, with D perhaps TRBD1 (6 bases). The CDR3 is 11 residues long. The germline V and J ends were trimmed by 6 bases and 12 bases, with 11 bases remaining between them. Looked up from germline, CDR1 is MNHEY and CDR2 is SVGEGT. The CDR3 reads CASSTRQELFF. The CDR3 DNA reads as TGTGCCAGCAGCACAAGACAGGAACTGTTTTTT.

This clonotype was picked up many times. Written as DNA, the CDR3 is TGCGCCAGCAGCCGATCAGAGGTTGGTAATTCACCCCTCCACTTT. This sequence encodes CASSRSEVGNSPLHF. The V gene is TRBV4-1, the J gene TRBJ1-6; the D is unclear. The CDR3 has 15 residues. The V end lost 4 bases, the J end lost 6 bases, and 13 bases lay between the germline ends. The germline CDR1 and CDR2 sequences are MGHRA and YSYEKL.

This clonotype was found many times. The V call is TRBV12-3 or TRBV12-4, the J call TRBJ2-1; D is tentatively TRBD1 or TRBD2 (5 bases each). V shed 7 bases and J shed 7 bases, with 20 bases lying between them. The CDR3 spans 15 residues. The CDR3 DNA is TGTGCCAGCAACCCGGGGCGTCGGTTAGTAAATGAGCAGTTCTTC. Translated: CASNPGRRLVNEQFF.

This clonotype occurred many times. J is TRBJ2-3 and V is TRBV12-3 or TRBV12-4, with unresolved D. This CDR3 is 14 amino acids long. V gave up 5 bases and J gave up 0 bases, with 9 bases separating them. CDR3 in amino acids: CASSPFVSTDTQYF. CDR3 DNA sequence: TGTGCCAGCAGTCCCTTTGTGAGCACAGATACGCAGTATTTT.

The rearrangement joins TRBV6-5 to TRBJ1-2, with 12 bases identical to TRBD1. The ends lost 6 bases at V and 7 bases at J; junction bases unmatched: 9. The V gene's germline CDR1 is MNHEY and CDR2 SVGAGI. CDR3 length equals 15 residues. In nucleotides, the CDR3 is TGTGCCAGCAGCGCCCAGGGACAGGGGGCGCTTGGCTACACCTTC. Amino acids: CASSAQGQGALGYTF.

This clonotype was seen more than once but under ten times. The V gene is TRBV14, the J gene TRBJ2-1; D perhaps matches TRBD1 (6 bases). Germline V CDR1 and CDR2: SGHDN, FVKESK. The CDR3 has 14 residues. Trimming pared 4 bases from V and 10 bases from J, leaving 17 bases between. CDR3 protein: CASSPFWGRGEQFF. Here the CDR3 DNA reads TGTGCCAGCAGCCCATTCTGGGGGCGCGGCGAGCAGTTCTTC.

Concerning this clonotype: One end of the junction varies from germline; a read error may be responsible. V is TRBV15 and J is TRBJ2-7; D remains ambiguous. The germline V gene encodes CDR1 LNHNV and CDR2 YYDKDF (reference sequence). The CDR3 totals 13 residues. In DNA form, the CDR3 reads TGTGCCACCAGCAGAGATTTTTCCTCCGAGCAGTACTTC. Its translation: CATSRDFSSEQYF.

The CDR3 region has the DNA TGTGCCAGCAGCACCGACAGGGCCCATGAGCAGTTCTTC. Its protein is CASSTDRAHEQFF. This chain connects TRBV12-3 or TRBV12-4 to TRBJ2-1; 7 nucleotides agree with TRBD1. J gave up 8 bases and V 6 bases, and 7 bases lay outside the gene matches. CDR3 length: 13 residues.

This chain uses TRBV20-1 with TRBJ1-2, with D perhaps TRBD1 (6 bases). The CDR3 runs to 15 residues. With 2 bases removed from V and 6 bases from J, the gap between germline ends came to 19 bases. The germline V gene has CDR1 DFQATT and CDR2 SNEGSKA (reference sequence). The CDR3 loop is CSARPIGQGIDGYTF. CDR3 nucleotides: TGCAGTGCTAGACCCATTGGGCAGGGGATAGATGGCTACACCTTC.

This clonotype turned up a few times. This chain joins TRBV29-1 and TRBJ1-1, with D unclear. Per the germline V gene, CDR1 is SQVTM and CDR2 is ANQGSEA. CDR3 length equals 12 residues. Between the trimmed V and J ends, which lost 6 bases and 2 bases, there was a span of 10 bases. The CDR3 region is CSVLKGNTEAFF. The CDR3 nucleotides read TGCAGCGTGTTGAAGGGCAACACTGAAGCTTTCTTT.

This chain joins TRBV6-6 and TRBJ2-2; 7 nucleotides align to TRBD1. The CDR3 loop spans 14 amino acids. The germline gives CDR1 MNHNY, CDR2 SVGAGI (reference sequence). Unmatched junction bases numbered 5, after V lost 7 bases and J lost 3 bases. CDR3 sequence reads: CASIFDRDTGELFF. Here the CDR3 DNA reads TGTGCCAGCATTTTTGACAGGGACACCGGGGAGCTGTTTTTT.

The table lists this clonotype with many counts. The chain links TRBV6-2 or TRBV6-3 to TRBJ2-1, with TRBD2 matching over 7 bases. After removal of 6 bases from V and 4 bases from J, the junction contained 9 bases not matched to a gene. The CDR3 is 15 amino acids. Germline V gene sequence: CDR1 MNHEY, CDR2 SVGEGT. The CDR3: CASRPAGITYNEQFF. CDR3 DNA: TGTGCCAGCAGGCCAGCGGGGATAACATACAATGAGCAGTTCTTC.